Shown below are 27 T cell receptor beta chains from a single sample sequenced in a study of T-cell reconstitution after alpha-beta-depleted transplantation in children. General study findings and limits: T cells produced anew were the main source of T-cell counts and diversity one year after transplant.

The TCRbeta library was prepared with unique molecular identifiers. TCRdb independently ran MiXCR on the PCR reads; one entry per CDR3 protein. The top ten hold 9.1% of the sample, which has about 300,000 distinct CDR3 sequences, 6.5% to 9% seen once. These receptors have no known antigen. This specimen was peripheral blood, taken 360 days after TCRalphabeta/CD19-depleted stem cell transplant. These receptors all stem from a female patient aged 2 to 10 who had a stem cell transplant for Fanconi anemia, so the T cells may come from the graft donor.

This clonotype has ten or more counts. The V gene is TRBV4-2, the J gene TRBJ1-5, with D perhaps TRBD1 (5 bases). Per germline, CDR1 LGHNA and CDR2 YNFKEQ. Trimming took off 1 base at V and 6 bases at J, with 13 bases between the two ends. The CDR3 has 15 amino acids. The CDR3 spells CASSQAQGISQPQHF. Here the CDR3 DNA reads TGTGCCAGCAGCCAAGCTCAGGGAATAAGTCAGCCCCAGCATTTT.

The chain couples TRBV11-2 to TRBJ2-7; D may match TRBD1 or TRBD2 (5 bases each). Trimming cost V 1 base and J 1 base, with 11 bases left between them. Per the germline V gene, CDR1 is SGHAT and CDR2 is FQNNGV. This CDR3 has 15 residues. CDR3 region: CASSLGRDGSYEQYV. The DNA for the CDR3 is TGTGCCAGCAGCTTAGGCCGGGACGGATCCTACGAGCAGTACGTC.

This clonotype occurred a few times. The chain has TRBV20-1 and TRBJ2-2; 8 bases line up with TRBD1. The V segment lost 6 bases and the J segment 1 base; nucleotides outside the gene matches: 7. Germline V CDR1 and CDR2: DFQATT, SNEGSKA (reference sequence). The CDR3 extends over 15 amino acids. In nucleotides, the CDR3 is TGCAGTGCCCTGACAGGGGCCGTGAACACCGGGGAGCTGTTTTTT. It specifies CSALTGAVNTGELFF.

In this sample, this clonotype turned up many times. CDR3 nucleotides: TGCGCCAGCAGCCCAAGGGACGTCGGAACAGATACGCAGTATTTT. As protein: CASSPRDVGTDTQYF. The chain is built from TRBV4-3 and TRBJ2-3; D tentatively reads TRBD1 or TRBD2 (5 bases each). V lost 4 bases, J lost 3 bases, and 14 bases lay in between. CDR3 length equals 15 residues. Looked up from germline, CDR1 is LGHNA and CDR2 is YSLEER.

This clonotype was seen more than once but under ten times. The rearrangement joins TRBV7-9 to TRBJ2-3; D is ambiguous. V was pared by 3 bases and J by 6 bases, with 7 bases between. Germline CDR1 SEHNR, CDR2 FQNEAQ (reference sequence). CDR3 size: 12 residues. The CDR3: CASSFLFDTQYF. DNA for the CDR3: TGTGCCAGCAGCTTCCTCTTCGATACGCAGTATTTT.

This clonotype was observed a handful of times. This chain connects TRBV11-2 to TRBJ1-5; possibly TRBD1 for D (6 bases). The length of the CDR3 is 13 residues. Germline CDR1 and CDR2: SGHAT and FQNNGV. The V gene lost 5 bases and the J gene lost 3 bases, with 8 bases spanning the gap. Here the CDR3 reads CASSQGHNQPQHF. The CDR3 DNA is TGTGCCAGCAGCCAGGGACACAATCAGCCCCAGCATTTT.

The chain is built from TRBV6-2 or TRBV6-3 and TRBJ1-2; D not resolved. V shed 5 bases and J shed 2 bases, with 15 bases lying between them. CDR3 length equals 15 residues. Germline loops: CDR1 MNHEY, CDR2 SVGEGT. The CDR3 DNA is TGTGCCAGCAGTCCCCGGGTAGGGAACAACTATGGCTACACCTTC. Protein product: CASSPRVGNNYGYTF.

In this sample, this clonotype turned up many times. The CDR3 bases are TGTGCCAGCACAATGGGACAGATGAACACTGAAGCTTTCTTT. Translating it yields CASTMGQMNTEAFF. This chain joins TRBV6-5 and TRBJ1-1, with 7 nucleotides matching TRBD1. V was clipped by 7 bases and J by 0 bases; unmatched bases: 5. Germline CDR1 is MNHEY and CDR2 is SVGAGI. This CDR3 contains 14 residues.

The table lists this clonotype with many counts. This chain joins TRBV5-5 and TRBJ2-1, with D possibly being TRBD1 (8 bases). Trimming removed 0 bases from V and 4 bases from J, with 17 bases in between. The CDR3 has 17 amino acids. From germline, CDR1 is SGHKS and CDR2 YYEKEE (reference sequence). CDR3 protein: CASSLDHRGGLYNEQFF. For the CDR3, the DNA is TGTGCCAGCAGCTTGGACCACAGGGGGGGCTTGTACAATGAGCAGTTCTTC.

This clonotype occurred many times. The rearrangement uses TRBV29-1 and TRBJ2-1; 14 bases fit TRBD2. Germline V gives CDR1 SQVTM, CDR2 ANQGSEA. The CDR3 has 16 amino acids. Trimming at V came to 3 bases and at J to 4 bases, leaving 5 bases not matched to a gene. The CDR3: CSVDRTSGRPYNEQFF. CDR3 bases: TGCAGCGTTGACCGGACTAGCGGGAGGCCTTACAATGAGCAGTTCTTC.

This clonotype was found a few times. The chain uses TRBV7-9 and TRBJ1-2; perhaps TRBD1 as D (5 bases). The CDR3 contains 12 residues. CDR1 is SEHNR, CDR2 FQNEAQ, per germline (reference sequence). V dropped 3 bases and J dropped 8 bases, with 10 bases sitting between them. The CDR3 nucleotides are TGTGCCAGCAGCTTTGGGGCGCGCGGCTACACCTTC. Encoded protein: CASSFGARGYTF.

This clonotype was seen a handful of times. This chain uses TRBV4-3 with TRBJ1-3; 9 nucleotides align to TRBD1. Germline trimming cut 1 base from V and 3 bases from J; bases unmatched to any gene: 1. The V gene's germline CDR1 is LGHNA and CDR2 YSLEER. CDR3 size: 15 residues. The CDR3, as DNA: TGCGCCAGCAGCCAAGGGACAGGGGTTGGAAACACCATATATTTT. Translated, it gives CASSQGTGVGNTIYF.

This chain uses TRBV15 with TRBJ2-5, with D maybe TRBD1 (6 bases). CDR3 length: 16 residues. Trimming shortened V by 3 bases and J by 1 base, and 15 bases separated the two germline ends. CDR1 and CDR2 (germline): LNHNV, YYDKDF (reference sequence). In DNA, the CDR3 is TGTGCCACCAGCAGCAAATGGGGACACATCCAAGAGACCCAGTACTTC. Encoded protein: CATSSKWGHIQETQYF. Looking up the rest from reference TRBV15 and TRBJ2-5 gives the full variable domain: DAMVIQNPRYQVTQFGKPVTLSCSQTLNHNVMYWYQQKSSQAPKLLFHYYDKDFNNEADTPDNFQSRRPNTSFCFLDIRSPGLGDTAMYLCATSSKWGHIQETQYFGPGTRLLVL.

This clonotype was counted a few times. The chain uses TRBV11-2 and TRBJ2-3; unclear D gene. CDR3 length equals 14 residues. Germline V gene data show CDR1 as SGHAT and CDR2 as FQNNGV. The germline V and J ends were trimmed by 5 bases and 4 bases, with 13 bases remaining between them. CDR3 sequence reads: CASSQTSTPDTQYF. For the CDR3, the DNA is TGTGCCAGCAGCCAGACGAGCACCCCAGATACGCAGTATTTT.

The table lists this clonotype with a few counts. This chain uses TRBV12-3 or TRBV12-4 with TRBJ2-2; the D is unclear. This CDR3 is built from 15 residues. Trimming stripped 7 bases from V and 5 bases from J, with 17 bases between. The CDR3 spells CASTGLTRRTGELFF. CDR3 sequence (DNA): TGTGCCAGCACCGGGCTAACTCGGCGGACCGGGGAGCTGTTTTTT.

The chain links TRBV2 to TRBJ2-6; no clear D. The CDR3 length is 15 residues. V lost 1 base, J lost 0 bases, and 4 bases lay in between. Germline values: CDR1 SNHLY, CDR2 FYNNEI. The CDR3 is CASSEGGSGANVLTF. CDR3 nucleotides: TGTGCCAGCAGTGAAGGGGGCTCTGGGGCCAACGTCCTGACTTTC.

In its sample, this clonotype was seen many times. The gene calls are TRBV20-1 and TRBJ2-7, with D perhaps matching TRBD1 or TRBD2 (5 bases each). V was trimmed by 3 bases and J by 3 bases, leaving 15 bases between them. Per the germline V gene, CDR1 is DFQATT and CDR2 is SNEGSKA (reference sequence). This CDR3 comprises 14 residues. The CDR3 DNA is TGCAGTGCTAGCGGGGCAGGGACGCGCTACGAGCAGTACTTC. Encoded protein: CSASGAGTRYEQYF.

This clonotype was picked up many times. For the CDR3, the DNA is TGTGCCAGCAGCTTGAGCATGAACACTGAAGCTTTCTTT. Translating it yields CASSLSMNTEAFF. The rearrangement joins TRBV5-5 to TRBJ1-1; D is unresolved. Germline CDR1 and CDR2: SGHKS and YYEKEE (reference sequence). With 1 base removed from V and 0 bases from J, the gap between germline ends came to 4 bases. This CDR3 is built from 13 residues.

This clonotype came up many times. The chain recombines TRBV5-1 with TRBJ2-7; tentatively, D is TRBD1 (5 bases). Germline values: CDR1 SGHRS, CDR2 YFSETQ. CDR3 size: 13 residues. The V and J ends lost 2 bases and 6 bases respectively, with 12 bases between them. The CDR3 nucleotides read TGCGCCAGCAGCTTAAGACAGCCTAGCGAGCAGTACTTC. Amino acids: CASSLRQPSEQYF.

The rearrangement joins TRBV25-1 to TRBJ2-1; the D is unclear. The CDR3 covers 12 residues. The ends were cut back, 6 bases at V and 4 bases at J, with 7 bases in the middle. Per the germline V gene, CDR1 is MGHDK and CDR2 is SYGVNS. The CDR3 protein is CASRLTYNEQFF. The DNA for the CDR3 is TGTGCCAGCAGACTAACGTACAATGAGCAGTTCTTC.

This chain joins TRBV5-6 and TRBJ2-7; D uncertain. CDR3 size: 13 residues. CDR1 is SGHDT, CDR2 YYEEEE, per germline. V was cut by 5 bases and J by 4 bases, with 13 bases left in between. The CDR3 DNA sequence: TGTGCCAGCAGTAAGGGATTCGGGTACGAGCAGTACTTC. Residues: CASSKGFGYEQYF.

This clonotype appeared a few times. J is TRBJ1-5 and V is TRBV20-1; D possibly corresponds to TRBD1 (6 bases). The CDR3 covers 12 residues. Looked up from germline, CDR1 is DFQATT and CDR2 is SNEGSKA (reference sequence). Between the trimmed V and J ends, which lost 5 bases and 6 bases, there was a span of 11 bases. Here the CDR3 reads CSAAGVGQPQHF. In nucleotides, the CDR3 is TGCAGTGCTGCAGGGGTGGGTCAGCCCCAGCATTTT.

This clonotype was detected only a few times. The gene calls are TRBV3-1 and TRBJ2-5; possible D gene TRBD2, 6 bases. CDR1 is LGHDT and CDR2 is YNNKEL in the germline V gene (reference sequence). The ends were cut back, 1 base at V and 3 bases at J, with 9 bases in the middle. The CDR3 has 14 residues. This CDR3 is CASSQGGGKETQYF. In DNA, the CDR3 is TGTGCCAGCAGCCAAGGAGGAGGGAAAGAGACCCAGTACTTC.

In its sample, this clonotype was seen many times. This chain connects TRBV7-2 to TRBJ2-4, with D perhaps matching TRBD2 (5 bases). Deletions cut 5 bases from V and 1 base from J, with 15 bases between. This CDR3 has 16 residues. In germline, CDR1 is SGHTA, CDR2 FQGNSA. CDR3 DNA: TGTGCCAGCAGCGCATTGAAGGCTAGCGCCAAAAACATTCAGTACTTC. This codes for CASSALKASAKNIQYF.

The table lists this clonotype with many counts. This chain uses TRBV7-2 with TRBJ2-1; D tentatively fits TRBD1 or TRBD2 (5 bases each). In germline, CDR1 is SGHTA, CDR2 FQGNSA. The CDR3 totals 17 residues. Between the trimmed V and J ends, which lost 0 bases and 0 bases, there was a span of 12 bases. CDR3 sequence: CASSLARGLSSYNEQFF. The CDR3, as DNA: TGTGCCAGCAGCTTAGCGAGGGGTCTTAGCTCCTACAATGAGCAGTTCTTC.

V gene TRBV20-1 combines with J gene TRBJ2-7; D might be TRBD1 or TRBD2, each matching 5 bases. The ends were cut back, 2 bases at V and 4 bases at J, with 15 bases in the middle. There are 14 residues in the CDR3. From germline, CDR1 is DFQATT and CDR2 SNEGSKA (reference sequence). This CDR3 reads CSARREGMGYEQYV. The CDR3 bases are TGCAGTGCTAGACGAGAGGGGATGGGATACGAGCAGTACGTC.

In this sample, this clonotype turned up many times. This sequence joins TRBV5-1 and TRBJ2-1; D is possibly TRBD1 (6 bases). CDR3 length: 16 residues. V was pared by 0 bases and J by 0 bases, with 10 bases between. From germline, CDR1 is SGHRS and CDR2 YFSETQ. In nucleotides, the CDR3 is TGCGCCAGCAGCTTGGCCAGGGGAAGCTCCTACAATGAGCAGTTCTTC. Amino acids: CASSLARGSSYNEQFF.